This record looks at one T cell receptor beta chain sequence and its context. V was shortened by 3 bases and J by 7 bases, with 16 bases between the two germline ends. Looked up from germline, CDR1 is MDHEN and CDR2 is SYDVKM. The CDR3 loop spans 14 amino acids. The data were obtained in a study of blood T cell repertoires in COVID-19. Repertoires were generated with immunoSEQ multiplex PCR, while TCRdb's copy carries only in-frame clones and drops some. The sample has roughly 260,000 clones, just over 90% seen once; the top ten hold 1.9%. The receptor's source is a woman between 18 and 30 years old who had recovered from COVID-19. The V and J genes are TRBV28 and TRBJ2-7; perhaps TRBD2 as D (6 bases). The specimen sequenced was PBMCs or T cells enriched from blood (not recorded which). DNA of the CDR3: TGTGCCAGCAGTTTTATTGGGACTTCTTGGGAGCAGTACTTC. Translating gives CASSFIGTSWEQYF.